Detailed here is one TCR beta chain. These data originate in a study of blood T cell repertoires in COVID-19. Sequencing used immunoSEQ multiplex PCR; TCRdb keeps in-frame clones, though not all of them. The profile shows around 75,000 clones, more than 75% of them singletons. The germline CDR1 and CDR2 sequences are SQVTM and ANQGSEA. This CDR3 region has 11 residues. V was shortened by 4 bases and J by 4 bases, with 5 bases between the two germline ends. The source is a human donor in a cohort sampled during active COVID-19. Sequencing was carried out using peripheral blood. The rearrangement uses TRBV29-1 and TRBJ2-1, with D possibly being TRBD1 (5 bases). CDR3 DNA: TGCAGCGTTGGACAGTACAATGAGCAGTTCTTC. It is translated as CSVGQYNEQFF.